A single T cell receptor (beta chain) is shown here with its context. Generated by immunoSEQ multiplex PCR, the TCRdb table keeps only in-frame clones and is missing some. The data contain 1,400,000 or so clones, approximately 98.5% of them seen just once; the ten biggest clones take up under 0.45%. The data derive from a study of shared clonotypes between healthy human individuals. Per the germline V gene, CDR1 is SNHLY and CDR2 is FYNNEI. This CDR3 spans 14 amino acids. Trimming took 11 bases from V and 6 from J; bases not matched to a gene: 12. The rearrangement links TRBV2 to TRBJ2-2, with TRBD1 matching over 7 bases. The TCR sequence derives from a man younger than 40 in good health. Sequencing was done on a sample of naive CD4+ T cells sorted from blood. The subset is: CD45RA+ positively selected. CDR3 nucleotides: TGTGCCGGCCTACCTAGGGGGCGGCCCGGGGAGCTGTTTTTT. Translated: CAGLPRGRPGELFF. The variable domain in full, with the rest retrieved from reference TRBV2 and TRBJ2-2, is EPEVTQTPSHQVTQMGQEVILRCVPISNHLYFYWYRQILGQKVEFLVSFYNNEISEKSEIFDDQFSVERPDGSNFTLKIRSTKLEDSAMYFCAGLPRGRPGELFFGEGSRLTVL.